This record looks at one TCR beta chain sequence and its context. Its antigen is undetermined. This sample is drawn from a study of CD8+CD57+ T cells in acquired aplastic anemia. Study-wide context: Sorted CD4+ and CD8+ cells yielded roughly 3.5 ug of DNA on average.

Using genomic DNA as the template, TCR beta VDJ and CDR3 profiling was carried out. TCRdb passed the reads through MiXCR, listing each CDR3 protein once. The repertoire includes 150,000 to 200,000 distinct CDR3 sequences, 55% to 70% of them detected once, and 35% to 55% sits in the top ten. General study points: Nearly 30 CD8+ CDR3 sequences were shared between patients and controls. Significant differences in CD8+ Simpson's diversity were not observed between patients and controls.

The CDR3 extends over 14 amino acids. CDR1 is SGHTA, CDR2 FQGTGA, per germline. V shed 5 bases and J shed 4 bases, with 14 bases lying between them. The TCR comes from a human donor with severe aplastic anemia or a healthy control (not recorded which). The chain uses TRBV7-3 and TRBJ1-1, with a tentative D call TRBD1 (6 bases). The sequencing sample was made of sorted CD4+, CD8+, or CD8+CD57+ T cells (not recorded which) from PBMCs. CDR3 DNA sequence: TGTGCCAGCAGCCATTCCCCAGGGGCCACTGAAGCTTTCTTT. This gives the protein CASSHSPGATEAFF.